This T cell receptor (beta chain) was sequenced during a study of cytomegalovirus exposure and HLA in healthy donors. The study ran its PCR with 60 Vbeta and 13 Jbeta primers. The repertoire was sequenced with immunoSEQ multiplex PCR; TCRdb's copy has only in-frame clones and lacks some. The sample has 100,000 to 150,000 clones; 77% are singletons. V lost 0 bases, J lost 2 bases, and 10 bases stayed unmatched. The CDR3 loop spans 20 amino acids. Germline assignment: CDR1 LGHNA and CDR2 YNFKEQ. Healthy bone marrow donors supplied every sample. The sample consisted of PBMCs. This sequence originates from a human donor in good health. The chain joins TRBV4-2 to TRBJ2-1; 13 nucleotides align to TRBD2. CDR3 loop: CASSQDTGLAGVGTYNEQFF. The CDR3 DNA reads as TGTGCCAGCAGCCAAGATACTGGACTAGCGGGAGTGGGGACCTACAATGAGCAGTTCTTC.